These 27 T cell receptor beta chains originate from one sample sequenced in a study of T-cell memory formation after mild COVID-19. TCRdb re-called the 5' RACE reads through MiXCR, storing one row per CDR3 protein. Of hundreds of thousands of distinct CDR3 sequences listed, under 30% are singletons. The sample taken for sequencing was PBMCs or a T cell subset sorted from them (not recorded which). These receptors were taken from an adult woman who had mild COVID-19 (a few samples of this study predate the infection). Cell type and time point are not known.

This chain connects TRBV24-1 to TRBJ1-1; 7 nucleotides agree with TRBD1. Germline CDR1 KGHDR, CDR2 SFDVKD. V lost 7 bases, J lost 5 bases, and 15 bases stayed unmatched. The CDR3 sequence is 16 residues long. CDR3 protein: CATSYLHRGRKTEAFF. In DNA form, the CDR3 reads TGTGCCACCAGCTATCTCCACAGGGGTCGGAAAACTGAAGCTTTCTTT.

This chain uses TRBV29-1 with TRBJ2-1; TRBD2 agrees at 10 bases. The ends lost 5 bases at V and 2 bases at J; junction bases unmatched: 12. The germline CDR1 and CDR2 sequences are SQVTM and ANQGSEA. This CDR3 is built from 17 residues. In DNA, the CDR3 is TGCAGCGTTTCGGACAGCGGGGGGGCGGGCGCCTACAATGAGCAGTTCTTC. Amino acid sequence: CSVSDSGGAGAYNEQFF.

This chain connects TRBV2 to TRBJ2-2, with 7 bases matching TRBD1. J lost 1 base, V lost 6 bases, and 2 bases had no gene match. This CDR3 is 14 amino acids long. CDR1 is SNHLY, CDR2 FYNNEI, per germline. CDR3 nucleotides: TGTGCCAGCAGAGGACAGGTGAACACCGGGGAGCTGTTTTTT. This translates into CASRGQVNTGELFF.

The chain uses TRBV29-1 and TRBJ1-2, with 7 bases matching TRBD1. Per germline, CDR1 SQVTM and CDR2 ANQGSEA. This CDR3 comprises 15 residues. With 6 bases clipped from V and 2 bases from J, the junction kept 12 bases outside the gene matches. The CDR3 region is CSVEPPGQQNYGYTF. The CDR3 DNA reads TGCAGCGTGGAACCACCGGGACAGCAAAACTATGGCTACACCTTC.

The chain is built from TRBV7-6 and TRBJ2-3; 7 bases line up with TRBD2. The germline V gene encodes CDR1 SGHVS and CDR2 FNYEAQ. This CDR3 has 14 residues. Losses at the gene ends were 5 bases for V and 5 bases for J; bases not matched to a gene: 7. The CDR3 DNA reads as TGTGCCAGCAGCCCGGGGGGTAACGGAGATACGCAGTATTTT. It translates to CASSPGGNGDTQYF.

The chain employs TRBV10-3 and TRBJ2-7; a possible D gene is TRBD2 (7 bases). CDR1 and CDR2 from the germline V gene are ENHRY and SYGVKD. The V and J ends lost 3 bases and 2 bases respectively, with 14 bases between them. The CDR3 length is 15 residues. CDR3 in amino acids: CAISERGGATYEQYF. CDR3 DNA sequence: TGTGCCATCAGTGAAAGAGGGGGGGCCACCTACGAGCAGTACTTC.

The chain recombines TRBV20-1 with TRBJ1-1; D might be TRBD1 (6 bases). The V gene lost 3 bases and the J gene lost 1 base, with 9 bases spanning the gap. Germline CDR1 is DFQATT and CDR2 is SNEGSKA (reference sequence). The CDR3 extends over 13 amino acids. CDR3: CSASLQGNTEAFF. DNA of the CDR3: TGCAGTGCTAGCCTACAGGGGAACACTGAAGCTTTCTTT.

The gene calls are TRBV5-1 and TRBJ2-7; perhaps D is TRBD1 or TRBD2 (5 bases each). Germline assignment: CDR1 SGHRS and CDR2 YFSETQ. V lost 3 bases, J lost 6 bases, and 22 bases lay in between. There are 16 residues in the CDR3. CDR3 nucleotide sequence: TGCGCCAGCAGCTACGAAGGGACCGCGACTAAAGGCGAGCAGTACTTC. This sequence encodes CASSYEGTATKGEQYF.

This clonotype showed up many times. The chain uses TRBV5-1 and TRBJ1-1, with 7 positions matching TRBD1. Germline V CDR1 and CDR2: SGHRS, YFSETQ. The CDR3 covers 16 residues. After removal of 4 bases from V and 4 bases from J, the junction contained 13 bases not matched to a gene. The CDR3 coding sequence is TGCGCCAGCAGCCGTCGACAGGGCGGAGAGGGCACTGAAGCTTTCTTT. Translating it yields CASSRRQGGEGTEAFF.

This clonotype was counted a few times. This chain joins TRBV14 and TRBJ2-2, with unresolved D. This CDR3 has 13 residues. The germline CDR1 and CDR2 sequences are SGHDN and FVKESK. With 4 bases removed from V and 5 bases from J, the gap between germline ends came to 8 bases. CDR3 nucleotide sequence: TGTGCCAGCAGCCGTCGGTTAACCGGGGAGCTGTTTTTT. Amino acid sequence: CASSRRLTGELFF.

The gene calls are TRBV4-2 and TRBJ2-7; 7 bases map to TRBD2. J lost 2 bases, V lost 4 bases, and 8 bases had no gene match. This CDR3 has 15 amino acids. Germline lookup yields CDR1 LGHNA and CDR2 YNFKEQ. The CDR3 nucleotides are TGTGCCAGCAGCCCGTCGGGGGGTGGACCCTACGAGCAGTACTTC. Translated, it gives CASSPSGGGPYEQYF.

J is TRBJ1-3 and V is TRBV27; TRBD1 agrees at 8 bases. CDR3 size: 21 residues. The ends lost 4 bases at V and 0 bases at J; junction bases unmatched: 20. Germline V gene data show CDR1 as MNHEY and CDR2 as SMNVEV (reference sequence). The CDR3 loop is CASSSRTGKPSTPLSGNTIYF. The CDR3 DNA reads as TGTGCCAGCAGTTCCCGGACAGGGAAACCCTCTACCCCCCTCTCTGGAAACACCATATATTTT.

For the CDR3, the DNA is TGTGCCAGCAGCTTAATTTTTCTAGTCGCTAAGCAGTTCTTC. This codes for CASSLIFLVAKQFF. The rearrangement links TRBV11-2 to TRBJ2-1; D gene ambiguous. V was cut by 2 bases and J by 11 bases, with 16 bases left in between. Germline V gene data show CDR1 as SGHAT and CDR2 as FQNNGV. The CDR3 has 14 amino acids.

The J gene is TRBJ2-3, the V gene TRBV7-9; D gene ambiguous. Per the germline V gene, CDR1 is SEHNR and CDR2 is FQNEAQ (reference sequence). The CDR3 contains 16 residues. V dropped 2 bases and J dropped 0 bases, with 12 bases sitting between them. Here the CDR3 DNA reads TGTGCCAGCAGCTTAAGGACCCCGAAGAGCACAGATACGCAGTATTTT. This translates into CASSLRTPKSTDTQYF.

The CDR3 reads CATTGLFGSFYLEQFF. The DNA for the CDR3 is TGTGCCACCACCGGCCTCTTCGGGAGCTTTTATCTTGAGCAGTTCTTC. The rearrangement joins TRBV24-1 to TRBJ2-1; D might be TRBD2 (6 bases). The length of the CDR3 is 16 residues. Germline CDR1 is KGHDR and CDR2 is SFDVKD. Trimming shortened V by 8 bases and J by 9 bases, and 25 bases separated the two germline ends.

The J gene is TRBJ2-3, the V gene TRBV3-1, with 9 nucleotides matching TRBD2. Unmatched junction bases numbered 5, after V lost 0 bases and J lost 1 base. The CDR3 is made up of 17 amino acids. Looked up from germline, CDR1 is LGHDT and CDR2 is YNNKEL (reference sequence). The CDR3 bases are TGTGCCAGCAGCCAAGATACTAGCGGGTGGGGCACAGATACGCAGTATTTT. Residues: CASSQDTSGWGTDTQYF.

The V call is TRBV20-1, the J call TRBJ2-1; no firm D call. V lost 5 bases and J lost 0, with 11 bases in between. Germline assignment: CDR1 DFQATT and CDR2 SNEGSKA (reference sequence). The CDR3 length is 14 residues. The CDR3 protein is CSAAPRSSYNEQFF. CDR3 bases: TGCAGTGCTGCTCCCAGAAGCTCCTACAATGAGCAGTTCTTC.

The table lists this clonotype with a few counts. The CDR3 DNA sequence: TGCGCCAGCAGCTTGGGCGACGGTAGCTCCTACGAGCAGTACTTC. This codes for CASSLGDGSSYEQYF. The chain employs TRBV5-1 and TRBJ2-7; D is uncertain. There are 15 residues in the CDR3. Germline values: CDR1 SGHRS, CDR2 YFSETQ. Trimming shortened V by 0 bases and J by 0 bases, and 10 bases separated the two germline ends.

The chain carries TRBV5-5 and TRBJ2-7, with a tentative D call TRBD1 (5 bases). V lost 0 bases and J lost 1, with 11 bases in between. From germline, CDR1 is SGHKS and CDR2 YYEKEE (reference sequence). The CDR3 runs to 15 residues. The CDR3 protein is CASSLGQGISYEQYF. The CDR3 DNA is TGTGCCAGCAGCTTGGGGCAGGGTATTTCCTACGAGCAGTACTTC. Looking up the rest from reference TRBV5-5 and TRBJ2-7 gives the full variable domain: DAGVTQSPTHLIKTRGQQVTLRCSPISGHKSVSWYQQVLGQGPQFIFQYYEKEERGRGNFPDRFSARQFPNYSSELNVNALLLGDSALYLCASSLGQGISYEQYFGPGTRLTVT.

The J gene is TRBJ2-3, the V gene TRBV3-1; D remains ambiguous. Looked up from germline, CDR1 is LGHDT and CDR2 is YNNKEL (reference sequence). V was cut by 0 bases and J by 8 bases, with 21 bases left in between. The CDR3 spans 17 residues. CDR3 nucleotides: TGTGCCAGCAGCCAAGAGTGGCCCGAAGGTCCGTCGGGTACGCAGTATTTT. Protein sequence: CASSQEWPEGPSGTQYF.

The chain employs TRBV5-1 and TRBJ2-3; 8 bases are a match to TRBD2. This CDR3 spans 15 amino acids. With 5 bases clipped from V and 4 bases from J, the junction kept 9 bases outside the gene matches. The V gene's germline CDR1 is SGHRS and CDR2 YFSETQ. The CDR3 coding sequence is TGCGCCAGCAGTCGGGGGGGGCCGGGGGCAGATACGCAGTATTTT. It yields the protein CASSRGGPGADTQYF.

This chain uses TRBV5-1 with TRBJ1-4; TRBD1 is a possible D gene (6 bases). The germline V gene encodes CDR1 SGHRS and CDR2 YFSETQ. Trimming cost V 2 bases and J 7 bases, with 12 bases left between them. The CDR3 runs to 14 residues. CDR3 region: CASSLQGGGEKLFF. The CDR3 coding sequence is TGCGCCAGCAGCTTACAGGGAGGTGGTGAAAAACTGTTTTTT.

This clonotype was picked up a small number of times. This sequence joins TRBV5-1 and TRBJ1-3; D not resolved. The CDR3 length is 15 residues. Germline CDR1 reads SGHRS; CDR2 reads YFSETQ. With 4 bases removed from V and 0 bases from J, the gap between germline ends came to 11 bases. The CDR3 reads CASSPSTVSGNTIYF. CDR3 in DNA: TGCGCCAGCAGCCCCTCGACGGTCTCTGGAAACACCATATATTTT.

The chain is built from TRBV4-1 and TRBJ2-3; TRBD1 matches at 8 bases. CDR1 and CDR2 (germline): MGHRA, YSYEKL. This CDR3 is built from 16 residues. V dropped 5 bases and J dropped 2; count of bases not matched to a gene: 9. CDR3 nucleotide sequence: TGCGCCAGCAGCGGCCCGGGACAGGATAACACAGATACGCAGTATTTT. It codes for CASSGPGQDNTDTQYF.

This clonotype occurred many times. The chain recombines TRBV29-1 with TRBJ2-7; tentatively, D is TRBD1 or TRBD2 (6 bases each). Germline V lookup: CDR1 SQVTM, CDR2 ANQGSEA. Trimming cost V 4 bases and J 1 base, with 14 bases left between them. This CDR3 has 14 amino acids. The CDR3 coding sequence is TGCAGCGTTGTAGGGGGGACGGTTTCCTACGAGCAGTACTTC. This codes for CSVVGGTVSYEQYF.

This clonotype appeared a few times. The CDR3 spells CASSLAGVLDEQFF. DNA of the CDR3: TGTGCCAGCAGCTTAGCCGGGGTTTTGGATGAGCAGTTCTTC. The genes are TRBV7-9 and TRBJ2-1; tentatively, D is TRBD2 (5 bases). Germline assignment: CDR1 SEHNR and CDR2 FQNEAQ (reference sequence). V gave up 0 bases and J gave up 8 bases, with 11 bases separating them. The CDR3 loop spans 14 amino acids.

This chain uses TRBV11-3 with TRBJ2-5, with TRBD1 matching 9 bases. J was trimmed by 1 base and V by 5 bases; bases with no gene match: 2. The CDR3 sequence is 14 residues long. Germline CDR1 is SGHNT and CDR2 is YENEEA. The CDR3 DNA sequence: TGTGCCAGCAGCGGACAGGGGTTCCAAGAGACCCAGTACTTC. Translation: CASSGQGFQETQYF. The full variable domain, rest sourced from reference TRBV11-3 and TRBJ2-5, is EAGVVQSPRYKIIEKKQPVAFWCNPISGHNTLYWYLQNLGQGPELLIRYENEEAVDDSQLPKDRFSAERLKGVDSTLKIQPAELGDSAVYLCASSGQGFQETQYFGPGTRLLVL.